The subject of this entry is one T cell receptor beta chain. Its specificity is unknown. Assay used: immunoSEQ multiplex PCR; TCRdb lists only in-frame clones, some missing. The data hold around 510,000 clones, with roughly four fifths observed a single time. The CDR3 loop spans 12 amino acids. Germline CDR1 is SGHKS and CDR2 is YYEKEE (reference sequence). With 0 bases removed from V and 7 bases from J, the gap between germline ends came to 7 bases. This entry comes from a study of shared clonotypes between healthy human individuals. Study in general: Sampling drew on donors who were two women and a few men aged 18 to 49.

Study-level points and caveats: Sampling involved blood alone; tissue repertoires likely differ.

The source is a woman aged 40-49 years in good health. Some clones in this sample may be carry-over from other donors' samples. This chain joins TRBV5-5 and TRBJ1-2; D remains unclear. The material sequenced was PBMCs. As DNA, the CDR3 is TGTGCCAGCAGCTTGGAGGGCAGTGGCTACACCTTC. Translating it yields CASSLEGSGYTF.